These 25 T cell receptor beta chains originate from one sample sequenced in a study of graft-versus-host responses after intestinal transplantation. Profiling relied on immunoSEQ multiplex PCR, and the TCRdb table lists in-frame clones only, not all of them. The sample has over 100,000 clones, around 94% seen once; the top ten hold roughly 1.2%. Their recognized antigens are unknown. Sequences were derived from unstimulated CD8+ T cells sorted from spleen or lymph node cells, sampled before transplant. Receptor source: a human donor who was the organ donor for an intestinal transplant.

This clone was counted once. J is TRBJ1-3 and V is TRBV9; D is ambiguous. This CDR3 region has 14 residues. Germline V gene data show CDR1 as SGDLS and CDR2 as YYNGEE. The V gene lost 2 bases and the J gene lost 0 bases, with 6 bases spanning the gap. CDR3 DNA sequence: TGTGCCAGCAGCGTGCAGGACTCTGGAAACACCATATATTTT. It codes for CASSVQDSGNTIYF. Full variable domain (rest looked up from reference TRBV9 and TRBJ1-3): DSGVTQTPKHLITATGQRVTLRCSPRSGDLSVYWYQQSLDQGLQFLIQYYNGEERAKGNILERFSAQQFPDLHSELNLSSLELGDSALYFCASSVQDSGNTIYFGEGSWLTVV.

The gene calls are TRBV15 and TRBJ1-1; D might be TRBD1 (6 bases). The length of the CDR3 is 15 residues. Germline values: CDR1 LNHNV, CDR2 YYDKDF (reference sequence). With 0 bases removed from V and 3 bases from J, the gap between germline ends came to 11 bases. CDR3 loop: CATSRDAGAYTEAFF. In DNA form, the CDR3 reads TGTGCCACCAGCAGAGATGCAGGGGCGTACACTGAAGCTTTCTTT.

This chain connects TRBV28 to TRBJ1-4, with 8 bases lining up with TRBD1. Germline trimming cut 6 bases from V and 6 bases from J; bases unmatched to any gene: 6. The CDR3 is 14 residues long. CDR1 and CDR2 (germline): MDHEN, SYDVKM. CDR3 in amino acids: CASSDPGQDEKLFF. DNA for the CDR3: TGTGCCAGCAGCGATCCGGGACAGGATGAAAAACTGTTTTTT.

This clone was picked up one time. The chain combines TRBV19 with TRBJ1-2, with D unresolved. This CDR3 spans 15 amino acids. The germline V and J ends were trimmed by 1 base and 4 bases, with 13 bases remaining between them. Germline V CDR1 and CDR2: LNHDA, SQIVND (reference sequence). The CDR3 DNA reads TGTGCCAGTAGTATAGGGAACGGCAATCCCTATGGCTACACCTTC. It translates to CASSIGNGNPYGYTF.

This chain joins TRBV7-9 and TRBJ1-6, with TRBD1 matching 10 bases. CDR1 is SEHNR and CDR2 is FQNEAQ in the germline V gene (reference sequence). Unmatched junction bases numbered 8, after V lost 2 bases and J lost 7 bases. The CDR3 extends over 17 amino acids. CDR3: CASSLSTGGLMNSPLHF. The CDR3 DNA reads TGTGCCAGCAGCTTATCGACAGGGGGCCTAATGAATTCACCCCTCCACTTT. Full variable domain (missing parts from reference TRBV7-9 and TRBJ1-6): DTGVSQNPRHKITKRGQNVTFRCDPISEHNRLYWYRQTLGQGPEFLTYFQNEAQLEKSRLLSDRFSAERPKGSFSTLEIQRTEQGDSAMYLCASSLSTGGLMNSPLHFGNGTRLTVT.

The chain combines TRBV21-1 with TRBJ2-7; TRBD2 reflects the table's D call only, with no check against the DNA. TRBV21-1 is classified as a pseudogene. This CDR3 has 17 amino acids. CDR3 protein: CASIPQVRLAGVDEQYF. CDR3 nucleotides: TGTGCCAGCATTCCCCAAGTCCGGCTAGCGGGAGTCGACGAGCAGTACTTC.

CDR3 coding DNA: TGTGCCAGCAGCTCGACGGGACTAGCGACCGGGGAGCTGTTTTTT. Protein product: CASSSTGLATGELFF. This chain joins TRBV7-9 and TRBJ2-2; 10 bases map to TRBD2. J lost 5 bases, V lost 4 bases, and 4 bases had no gene match. CDR1 SEHNR and CDR2 FQNEAQ come from the germline V gene (reference sequence). The CDR3 contains 15 residues.

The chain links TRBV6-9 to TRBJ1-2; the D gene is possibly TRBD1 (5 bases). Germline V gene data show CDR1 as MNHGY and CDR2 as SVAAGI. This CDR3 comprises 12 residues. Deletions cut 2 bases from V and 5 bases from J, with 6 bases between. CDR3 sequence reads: CASSYDSYGYTF. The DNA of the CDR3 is TGTGCCAGCAGTTATGACAGTTATGGCTACACCTTC.

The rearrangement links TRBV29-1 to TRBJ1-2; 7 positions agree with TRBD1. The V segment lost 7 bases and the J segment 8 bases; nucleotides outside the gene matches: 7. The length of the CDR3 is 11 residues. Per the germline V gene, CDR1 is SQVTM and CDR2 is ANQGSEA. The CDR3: CSGRDSLGYTF. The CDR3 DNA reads TGCAGCGGCCGGGACAGTCTAGGCTACACCTTC.

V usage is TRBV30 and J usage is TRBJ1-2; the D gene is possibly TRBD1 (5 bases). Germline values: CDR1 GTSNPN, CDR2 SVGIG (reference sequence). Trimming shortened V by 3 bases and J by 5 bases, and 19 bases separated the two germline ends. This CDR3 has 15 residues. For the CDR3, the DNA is TGTGCCTGGAGGAACGTCGCAGGGTCTGGGTATGGCTACACCTTC. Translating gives CAWRNVAGSGYGYTF.

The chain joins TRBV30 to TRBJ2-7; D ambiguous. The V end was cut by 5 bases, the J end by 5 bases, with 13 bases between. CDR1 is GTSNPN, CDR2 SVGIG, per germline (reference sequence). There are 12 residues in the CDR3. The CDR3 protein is CAWDNPLHEQYF. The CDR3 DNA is TGTGCCTGGGACAACCCTCTGCACGAGCAGTACTTC.

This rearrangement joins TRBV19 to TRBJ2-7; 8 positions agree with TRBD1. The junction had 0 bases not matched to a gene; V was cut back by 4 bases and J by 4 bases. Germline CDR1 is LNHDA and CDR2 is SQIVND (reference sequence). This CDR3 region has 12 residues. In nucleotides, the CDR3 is TGTGCCAGTAGTAACAGGGGGTACGAGCAGTACTTC. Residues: CASSNRGYEQYF.

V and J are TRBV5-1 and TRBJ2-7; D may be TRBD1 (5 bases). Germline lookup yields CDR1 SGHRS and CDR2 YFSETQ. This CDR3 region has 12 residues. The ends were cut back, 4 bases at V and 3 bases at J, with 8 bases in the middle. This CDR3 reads CASSGDSYEQYF. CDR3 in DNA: TGCGCCAGCAGCGGCGACAGCTACGAGCAGTACTTC.

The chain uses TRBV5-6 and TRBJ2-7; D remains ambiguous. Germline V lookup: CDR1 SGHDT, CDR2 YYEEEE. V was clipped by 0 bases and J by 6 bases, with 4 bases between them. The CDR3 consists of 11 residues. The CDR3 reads CASSLGAEQYF. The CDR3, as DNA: TGTGCCAGCAGCTTGGGGGCCGAGCAGTACTTC.

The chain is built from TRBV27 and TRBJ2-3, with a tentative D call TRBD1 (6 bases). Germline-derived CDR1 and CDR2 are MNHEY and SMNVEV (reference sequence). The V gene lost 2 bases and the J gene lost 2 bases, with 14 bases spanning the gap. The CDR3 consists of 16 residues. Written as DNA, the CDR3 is TGTGCCAGCAGTTTAATCGCAGGGGCCACCACAGATACGCAGTATTTT. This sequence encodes CASSLIAGATTDTQYF.

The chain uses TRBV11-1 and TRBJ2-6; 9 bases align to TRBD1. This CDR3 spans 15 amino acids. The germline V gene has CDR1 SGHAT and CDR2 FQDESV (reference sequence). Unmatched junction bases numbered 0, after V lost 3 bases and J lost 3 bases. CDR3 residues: CASSLTGGGANVLTF. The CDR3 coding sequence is TGTGCCAGCAGCTTGACAGGGGGTGGGGCCAACGTCCTGACTTTC.

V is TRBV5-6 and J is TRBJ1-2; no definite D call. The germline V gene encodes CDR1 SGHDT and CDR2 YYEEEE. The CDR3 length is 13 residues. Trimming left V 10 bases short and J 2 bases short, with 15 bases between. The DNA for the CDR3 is TGTGCCTCCCAGGAGGGAGGAAACTATGGCTACACCTTC. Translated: CASQEGGNYGYTF.

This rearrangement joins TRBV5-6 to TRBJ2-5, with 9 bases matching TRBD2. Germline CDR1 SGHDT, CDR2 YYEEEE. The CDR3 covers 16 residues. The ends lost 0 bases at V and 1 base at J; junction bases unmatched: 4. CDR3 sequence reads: CASSLGASGIQETQYF. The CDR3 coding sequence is TGTGCCAGCAGCTTGGGGGCTAGCGGGATCCAAGAGACCCAGTACTTC.

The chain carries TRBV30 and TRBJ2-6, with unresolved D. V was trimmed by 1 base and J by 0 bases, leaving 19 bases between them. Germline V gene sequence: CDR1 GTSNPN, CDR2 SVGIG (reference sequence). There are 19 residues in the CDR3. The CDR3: CAWSGLGLGGSSGANVLTF. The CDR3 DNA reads TGTGCCTGGAGTGGATTAGGCCTCGGCGGAAGCTCTGGGGCCAACGTCCTGACTTTC.

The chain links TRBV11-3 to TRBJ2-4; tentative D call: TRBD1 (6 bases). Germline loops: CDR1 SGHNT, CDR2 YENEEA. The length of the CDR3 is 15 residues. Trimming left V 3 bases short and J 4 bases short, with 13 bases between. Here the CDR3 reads CASSLGQGQKNIQYF. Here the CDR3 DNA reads TGTGCCAGCAGCTTGGGGCAGGGACAAAAAAACATTCAGTACTTC.

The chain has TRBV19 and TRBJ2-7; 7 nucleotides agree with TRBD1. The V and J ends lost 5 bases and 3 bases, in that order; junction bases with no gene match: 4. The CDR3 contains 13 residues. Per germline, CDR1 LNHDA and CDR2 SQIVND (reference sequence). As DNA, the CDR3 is TGTGCCAGTAGTTCGGGGACAGTCTACGAGCAGTACTTC. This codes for CASSSGTVYEQYF.

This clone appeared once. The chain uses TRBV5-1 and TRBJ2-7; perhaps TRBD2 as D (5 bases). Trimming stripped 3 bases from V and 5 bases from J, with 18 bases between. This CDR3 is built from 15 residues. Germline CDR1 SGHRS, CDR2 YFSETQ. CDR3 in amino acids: CASSSRERSLDEQYF. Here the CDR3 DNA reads TGCGCCAGCAGCTCCCGGGAAAGATCACTCGACGAGCAGTACTTC.

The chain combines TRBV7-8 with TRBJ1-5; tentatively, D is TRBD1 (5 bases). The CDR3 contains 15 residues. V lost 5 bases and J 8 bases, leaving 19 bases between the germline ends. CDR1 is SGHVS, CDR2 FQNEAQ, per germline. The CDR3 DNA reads TGTGCCAGCAGCAAGGGACGAGGATATCCGGAGCCCCAGCATTTT. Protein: CASSKGRGYPEPQHF.

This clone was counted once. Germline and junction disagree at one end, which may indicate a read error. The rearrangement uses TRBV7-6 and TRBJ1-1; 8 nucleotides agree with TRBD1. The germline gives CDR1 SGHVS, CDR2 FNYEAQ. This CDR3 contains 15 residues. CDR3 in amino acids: CASSLGQGLNTEAFF. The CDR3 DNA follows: TGTGCCAGCAGCTTAGGACAGGGGCTGAATACTGAAGCTTTCTTT.

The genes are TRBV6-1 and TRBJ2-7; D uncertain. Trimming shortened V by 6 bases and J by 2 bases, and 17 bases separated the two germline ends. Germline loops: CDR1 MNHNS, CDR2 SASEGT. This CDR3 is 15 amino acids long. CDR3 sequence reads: CASSDRAFTTYEQYF. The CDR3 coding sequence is TGTGCCAGCAGCGATCGAGCGTTTACTACCTACGAGCAGTACTTC.